One and the same sample provided the 25 T cell receptor beta chains below, sequenced in a study of molecular identifiers for immune sequencing clone quantification. TCRdb processed the PCR reads anew with MiXCR; each CDR3 protein has one entry. The data hold about half a million distinct CDR3 sequences, with over 20% observed a single time. The specimen was naive CD8+ T cells from blood, with Jurkat cell RNA spiked in. As to subset: FACS-sorted CD8+CD4-CCR7+CD45RA+ naive T cells. These TCRs come from a human donor in good health. Some libraries in this study had Jurkat cell RNA spiked in.

The chain has TRBV28 and TRBJ1-5, with TRBD1 matching over 8 bases. CDR1 and CDR2 from the germline V gene are MDHEN and SYDVKM. CDR3 size: 15 residues. V shed 8 bases, J shed 2 bases, and the junction held 8 bases outside the gene matches. The CDR3 loop is CASGPGQGGNQPQHF. CDR3 sequence (DNA): TGTGCCAGCGGTCCTGGACAGGGAGGCAATCAGCCCCAGCATTTT.

This clonotype showed up many times. This rearrangement joins TRBV4-3 to TRBJ2-2; 7 bases fit TRBD2. The CDR3 covers 16 residues. From germline, CDR1 is LGHNA and CDR2 YSLEER. V was pared by 0 bases and J by 4 bases, with 5 bases of the junction left unmatched. CDR3: CASSQEGRESTGELFF. Written as DNA, the CDR3 is TGCGCCAGCAGCCAAGAGGGGCGGGAGAGCACCGGGGAGCTGTTTTTT.

This clonotype was detected once. This may arise from a read error, as a much more abundant clone is one base away. The chain combines TRBV7-8 with TRBJ2-3; no reliable D call. The V and J ends lost 5 bases and 2 bases respectively, with 8 bases between them. CDR3 length: 13 residues. The germline CDR1 and CDR2 sequences are SGHVS and FQNEAQ. CDR3 in amino acids: CASSEGDTDTQYF. The CDR3 nucleotides are TGTGCCAGCAGCGAAGGAGACACAGATACGCAGTATTTT.

J is TRBJ2-1 and V is TRBV29-1; TRBD1 might be the D (6 bases). Germline lookup yields CDR1 SQVTM and CDR2 ANQGSEA. Trimming stripped 3 bases from V and 7 bases from J, with 16 bases between. The CDR3 runs to 14 residues. CDR3 residues: CSVEVRTVGNEQFF. CDR3 in DNA: TGCAGCGTTGAGGTCCGGACAGTGGGGAATGAGCAGTTCTTC.

At least ten counts were recorded for this clonotype. V usage is TRBV2 and J usage is TRBJ1-4, with D perhaps TRBD1 (6 bases). V shed 1 base and J shed 3 bases, with 15 bases lying between them. The CDR3 length is 17 residues. In germline, CDR1 is SNHLY, CDR2 FYNNEI. The DNA for the CDR3 is TGTGCCAGCAGTGAAGAACTACCGGGACAACCTAATGAAAAACTGTTTTTT. Its translation: CASSEELPGQPNEKLFF. Full variable domain (missing parts from reference TRBV2 and TRBJ1-4): EPEVTQTPSHQVTQMGQEVILRCVPISNHLYFYWYRQILGQKVEFLVSFYNNEISEKSEIFDDQFSVERPDGSNFTLKIRSTKLEDSAMYFCASSEELPGQPNEKLFFGSGTQLSVL.

This sequence joins TRBV19 and TRBJ2-7; D unclear. From germline, CDR1 is LNHDA and CDR2 SQIVND (reference sequence). The CDR3 runs 14 residues. With 3 bases removed from V and 3 bases from J, the gap between germline ends came to 12 bases. For the CDR3, the DNA is TGTGCCAGTAGTATGGCGTATGGAGACTACGAGCAGTACTTC. Translating it yields CASSMAYGDYEQYF.

This clonotype occurred a few times. The chain couples TRBV27 to TRBJ1-3, with a weak D call TRBD1 (6 bases). Trimming took off 2 bases at V and 0 bases at J, with 17 bases between the two ends. The CDR3 has 18 residues. Germline CDR1 is MNHEY and CDR2 is SMNVEV (reference sequence). The CDR3 spells CASSLSGTRFFSGNTIYF. CDR3 sequence (DNA): TGTGCCAGCAGTTTAAGTGGGACACGCTTTTTCTCTGGAAACACCATATATTTT.

The gene calls are TRBV9 and TRBJ2-5; 9 positions match TRBD1. This CDR3 spans 15 amino acids. The germline V gene has CDR1 SGDLS and CDR2 YYNGEE. V lost 3 bases and J lost 5; bases outside the gene matches: 8. CDR3 in DNA: TGTGCCAGCAGCGCGCCGGGACAGGGTTGGGAGACCCAGTACTTC. Translated, it gives CASSAPGQGWETQYF.

This clonotype was detected a few times. The V and J genes are TRBV9 and TRBJ1-3; no definite D call. Trimming left V 4 bases short and J 0 bases short, with 14 bases between. CDR3 length: 16 residues. In germline, CDR1 is SGDLS, CDR2 YYNGEE. The CDR3 protein is CASSPGAVISGNTIYF. CDR3 in DNA: TGTGCCAGCAGCCCGGGTGCAGTGATCTCTGGAAACACCATATATTTT.

The chain links TRBV5-6 to TRBJ2-7; D gene unclear. CDR1 is SGHDT and CDR2 is YYEEEE in the germline V gene. The CDR3 spans 13 residues. V lost 4 bases to trimming and J lost 4 bases, with 12 bases between them. Written as DNA, the CDR3 is TGTGCCAGCAGCCCCCGCCCCACTTACGAGCAGTACTTC. Translated, it gives CASSPRPTYEQYF. Full variable domain (outside the CDR3, taken from reference TRBV5-6 and TRBJ2-7): DAGVTQSPTHLIKTRGQQVTLRCSPKSGHDTVSWYQQALGQGPQFIFQYYEEEERQRGNFPDRFSGHQFPNYSSELNVNALLLGDSALYLCASSPRPTYEQYFGPGTRLTVT.

This rearrangement joins TRBV7-9 to TRBJ2-7; perhaps TRBD2 as D (6 bases). Trimming left V 4 bases short and J 2 bases short, with 15 bases between. The germline V gene has CDR1 SEHNR and CDR2 FQNEAQ (reference sequence). This CDR3 is built from 15 residues. The CDR3 spells CASSSGSLGPYEQYF. CDR3 nucleotide sequence: TGTGCCAGCAGCTCCGGGAGCCTGGGGCCCTACGAGCAGTACTTC.

Of note for this clonotype: Mismatch with germline at one junction end may stem from a read error. The chain recombines TRBV9 with TRBJ2-7; 7 bases map to TRBD1. The germline V gene has CDR1 SGDLS and CDR2 YYNGEE. This CDR3 region has 13 residues. CDR3 coding DNA: TGTGCCAGCAGCCGGGACAGCCTCTACGAGCAGTGCTTC. Translated: CASSRDSLYEQCF.

The sample holds a few counts of this clonotype. The gene calls are TRBV30 and TRBJ2-3; TRBD1 is a possible D gene (6 bases). V was clipped by 4 bases and J by 6 bases, with 11 bases between them. The CDR3 runs to 12 residues. CDR1 and CDR2 (germline): GTSNPN, SVGIG (reference sequence). This chain's CDR3 is CAWTSGEDTQYF. The CDR3 DNA reads as TGTGCCTGGACTTCAGGGGAGGATACGCAGTATTTT.

Concerning this clonotype itself: Possible read error: a much larger clone is one base away. The chain has TRBV6-5 and TRBJ2-3, with TRBD2 as a possible D gene (5 bases). V shed 7 bases and J shed 4 bases, with 18 bases lying between them. Germline CDR1 MNHEY, CDR2 SVGAGI. The CDR3 contains 15 residues. The CDR3 spells CASNIGPFSADTQYF. The CDR3 bases are TGTGCCAGCAACATAGGACCGTTTAGCGCAGATACGCAGTATTTT.

This clonotype was counted at least ten times. CDR3 nucleotides: TGTGCCAGCAGCTTGGGGGCGTACCAAGAGACCCAGTACTTC. Translated, it gives CASSLGAYQETQYF. The rearrangement joins TRBV11-2 to TRBJ2-5; tentatively, D is TRBD1 (6 bases). Germline V gives CDR1 SGHAT, CDR2 FQNNGV. The CDR3 extends over 14 amino acids. The V end was cut by 3 bases, the J end by 0 bases, with 8 bases between.

The V gene is TRBV7-2, the J gene TRBJ2-1, with TRBD2 identical over 11 bases. The CDR3 loop spans 15 amino acids. J gave up 4 bases and V 3 bases, and 2 bases lay outside the gene matches. CDR1 is SGHTA, CDR2 FQGNSA, per germline. DNA of the CDR3: TGTGCCAGCAGCTTGACTAGCGGGGCTTACAATGAGCAGTTCTTC. It yields the protein CASSLTSGAYNEQFF.

Comments on this clonotype: A much larger clone differs from this one at a single base, so this may be a read error. This rearrangement joins TRBV20-1 to TRBJ2-7; 10 bases map to TRBD1. This CDR3 contains 13 residues. V was pared by 7 bases and J by 4 bases, with 7 bases of the junction left unmatched. Germline CDR1 and CDR2: DFQATT and SNEGSKA (reference sequence). The CDR3: CSVIPGQGYEQYF. The DNA for the CDR3 is TGCAGTGTTATTCCGGGACAGGGGTACGAGCAGTACTTC.

To note about this clonotype: This may be a read error: a much more frequent sequence differs by one nucleotide. The CDR3: CVSSLRQGVRMPYEQYF. CDR3 nucleotides: TGTGTCAGCAGTTTAAGGCAGGGGGTACGGATGCCCTACGAGCAGTACTTC. The V and J genes are TRBV12-3 or TRBV12-4 and TRBJ2-7, with 7 bases aligning to TRBD1. The CDR3 is 17 amino acids.

Remarks on this clonotype: This could be a read error, since a much larger clone is one nucleotide away. V usage is TRBV5-1 and J usage is TRBJ2-7; D possibly corresponds to TRBD1 (6 bases). The CDR3 consists of 14 residues. V dropped 7 bases and J dropped 1 base, with 15 bases sitting between them. In germline, CDR1 is SGHRS, CDR2 YFSETQ. This CDR3 reads CASPMLGGSYEQYF. In nucleotides, the CDR3 is TGCGCCAGCCCCATGTTAGGGGGTTCCTACGAGCAGTACTTC.

About this clonotype: A much larger clone is a single base away; this may be a read error. The J gene is TRBJ2-3, the V gene TRBV9, with D possibly matching TRBD2 (5 bases). Looked up from germline, CDR1 is SGDLS and CDR2 is YYNGEE. The germline V and J ends were trimmed by 1 base and 1 base, with 10 bases remaining between them. This CDR3 has 15 amino acids. The CDR3 coding sequence is TGTGCCAGCAGCGTACGGGGAACGGGCACAGATACGCAGTATTTT. Translation gives CASSVRGTGTDTQYF.

This rearrangement joins TRBV7-9 to TRBJ2-7; D remains unclear. V shed 2 bases and J shed 7 bases, with 9 bases lying between them. Germline V gives CDR1 SEHNR, CDR2 FQNEAQ (reference sequence). This CDR3 spans 12 amino acids. The CDR3 spells CASSLTNSEQYF. CDR3 DNA: TGTGCCAGCAGCTTAACGAACTCGGAGCAGTACTTC.

Only a few counts were recorded for this clonotype. V gene TRBV12-3 or TRBV12-4 combines with J gene TRBJ2-5; TRBD2 matches 9 bases. The junction had 5 bases not matched to a gene; V was cut back by 6 bases and J by 3 bases. The CDR3 covers 14 residues. The CDR3 loop reads CASSPGGGEETQYF. DNA for the CDR3: TGTGCCAGCAGCCCAGGCGGGGGGGAAGAGACCCAGTACTTC.

A remark on this clonotype: A much larger clonotype is one base distant, so this may be a read error. V usage is TRBV6-2 or TRBV6-3 and J usage is TRBJ1-5; D is unresolved. The length of the CDR3 is 15 residues. Germline-derived CDR1 and CDR2 are MNHEY and SVGEGT. V was shortened by 4 bases and J by 0 bases, with 10 bases between the two germline ends. The DNA of the CDR3 is TGTGCCAGCAGTTGGAGGGCTTATAGCAATCAGCCCCAGCATTTT. Encoded protein: CASSWRAYSNQPQHF.

On this clonotype itself: This may come from a read error, since a much larger clone is one base off. The V gene is TRBV13, the J gene TRBJ2-5; TRBD2 matches 10 bases. The CDR3 length is 16 residues. CDR1 PRHDT and CDR2 FYEKMQ come from the germline V gene (reference sequence). Here the CDR3 DNA reads TGTGCCAGCAGCGATCTAGCGGGGGAAGGCCAAGGGACCCAGTACTTC. Amino acids: CASSDLAGEGQGTQYF.

This clonotype was observed many times. V gene TRBV7-9 combines with J gene TRBJ2-5; D uncertain. The CDR3 runs to 12 residues. V shed 1 base and J shed 5 bases, with 5 bases lying between them. The germline gives CDR1 SEHNR, CDR2 FQNEAQ (reference sequence). The DNA for the CDR3 is TGTGCCAGCAGCTTAGTCACTGAGACCCAGTACTTC. It specifies CASSLVTETQYF.